The 28 T cell receptor beta chains reported below all come from one sample, sequenced in a study of sequential checkpoint blockade in melanoma. Repertoires were generated with immunoSEQ multiplex PCR, while TCRdb's copy carries only in-frame clones and drops some. The sample carries over 5,000 clones, more than 25% recorded once. Treatment given: randomized to nivolumab then ipilimumab (arm A) or the reverse (arm B). The source was tumor tissue (inferred from file names), collected from a patient given nivolumab and ipilimumab in sequence. The source is a human donor with melanoma.

The gene calls are TRBV18 and TRBJ1-1; a weak D match, TRBD1 (5 bases). Germline V gene lookup returns CDR1 KGHSH and CDR2 LQKENI. The CDR3 has 17 residues. V lost 2 bases to trimming and J lost 0 bases, with 16 bases between them. CDR3 sequence: CASSPGTGRFMNTEAFF. CDR3 nucleotides: TGTGCCAGCTCACCAGGGACCGGTCGATTCATGAACACTGAAGCTTTCTTT.

This clone has only a few counts. In DNA, the CDR3 is TGTGCCTGGAGTGTTGTTGGAGGGAGCAATCAGCCCCAGCATTTT. Protein product: CAWSVVGGSNQPQHF. This chain uses TRBV30 with TRBJ1-5; the D is unclear. Germline V gene data show CDR1 as GTSNPN and CDR2 as SVGIG (reference sequence). This CDR3 is built from 15 residues. The V gene lost 0 bases and the J gene lost 1 base, with 10 bases spanning the gap. Drawing the rest from reference TRBV30 and TRBJ1-5, the complete variable domain is SQTIHQWPATLVQPVGSPLSLECTVEGTSNPNLYWYRQAAGRGLQLLFYSVGIGQISSEVPQNLSASRPQDRQFILSSKKLLLSDSGFYLCAWSVVGGSNQPQHFGDGTRLSIL.

This clone was counted only a few times. This chain links TRBV23-1 with TRBJ2-2; possibly TRBD2 for D (6 bases). TRBV23-1 is known as an ORF, though its function is uncertain. This CDR3 is 18 amino acids long. V was shortened by 6 bases and J by 2 bases, with 22 bases between the two germline ends. The CDR3, as DNA: TGCGCCAGCAGCCATACGCTAGCGATGGAGGATAACACCGGGGAGCTGTTTTTT. It encodes CASSHTLAMEDNTGELFF.

V usage is TRBV30 and J usage is TRBJ1-6; 10 bases agree with TRBD1. CDR3 length: 15 residues. CDR1 is GTSNPN, CDR2 SVGIG, per germline (reference sequence). V gave up 3 bases and J gave up 8 bases; unmatched junction bases: 7. CDR3 sequence reads: CAWSLGGQGHSPLHF. Written as DNA, the CDR3 is TGTGCCTGGAGCCTGGGGGGACAGGGGCATTCACCCCTCCACTTT. The full variable domain, in which reference TRBV30 and TRBJ1-6 provide the parts outside the CDR3, is SQTIHQWPATLVQPVGSPLSLECTVEGTSNPNLYWYRQAAGRGLQLLFYSVGIGQISSEVPQNLSASRPQDRQFILSSKKLLLSDSGFYLCAWSLGGQGHSPLHFGNGTRLTVT.

This clone appeared a few times. The chain links TRBV6-8 to TRBJ2-4; D is unresolved. The CDR3 totals 13 residues. Trimming pared 0 bases from V and 7 bases from J, leaving 7 bases between. Germline CDR1 and CDR2: MNHGY and SAAAGT. CDR3 protein: CASSYSIANIQYF. The CDR3, as DNA: TGTGCCAGCAGTTACTCAATAGCCAACATTCAGTACTTC.

The CDR3 protein is CAAQRQGAVNGYTF. In DNA form, the CDR3 reads TGTGCCGCCCAGCGACAGGGGGCGGTGAATGGCTACACCTTC. The chain is built from TRBV10-3 and TRBJ1-2; TRBD1 agrees at 10 bases. Germline CDR1 ENHRY, CDR2 SYGVKD. The CDR3 totals 14 residues. J lost 6 bases, V lost 11 bases, and 12 bases had no gene match.

This clone was seen only a few times. The chain uses TRBV30 and TRBJ1-6, with a tentative D call TRBD1 (5 bases). CDR1 and CDR2 (germline): GTSNPN, SVGIG (reference sequence). The CDR3 is 15 amino acids. Trimming stripped 3 bases from V and 7 bases from J, with 16 bases between. CDR3 loop: CAWSNTDSRNSPLHF. The DNA for the CDR3 is TGTGCCTGGAGCAACACCGACAGTCGGAATTCACCCCTCCACTTT.

The chain recombines TRBV10-3 with TRBJ1-1; D is uncertain. The CDR3 spans 13 residues. V was trimmed by 2 bases and J by 3 bases, leaving 7 bases between them. The germline V gene encodes CDR1 ENHRY and CDR2 SYGVKD. CDR3 residues: CAISEMEDTEAFF. Written as DNA, the CDR3 is TGTGCCATCAGTGAGATGGAGGACACTGAAGCTTTCTTT.

This clone occurred a few times. The CDR3 region has the DNA TGCGCCAGCAGTGAATACTTCCGCGGAGCGGCCCGGGATGAGCAGTTCTTC. It yields the protein CASSEYFRGAARDEQFF. This chain connects TRBV10-2 to TRBJ2-1; possible D gene TRBD2, 5 bases. Trimming cost V 3 bases and J 8 bases, with 23 bases left between them. This CDR3 is built from 17 residues. Per germline, CDR1 WSHSY and CDR2 SAAADI.

This clone was detected many times. The DNA for the CDR3 is TGTGCCAGCAGCCCCTGGTCCGGGGAGCTGTTTTTT. Protein product: CASSPWSGELFF. V usage is TRBV9 and J usage is TRBJ2-2; no firm D call. From germline, CDR1 is SGDLS and CDR2 YYNGEE. The V end lost 4 bases, the J end lost 6 bases, and 7 bases lay between the germline ends. CDR3 length: 12 amino acids.

This clone was picked up many times. CDR3 protein: CASSLEGHPSGELFF. CDR3 coding DNA: TGTGCCAGCAGCTTAGAGGGGCACCCCAGCGGGGAGCTGTTTTTT. The chain is built from TRBV11-3 and TRBJ2-2; TRBD1 might be the D (5 bases). The CDR3 is made up of 15 amino acids. The germline V and J ends were trimmed by 0 bases and 7 bases, with 12 bases remaining between them. Germline lookup yields CDR1 SGHNT and CDR2 YENEEA.

This clone occurred many times. The chain carries TRBV6-8 and TRBJ2-1, with 7 nucleotides matching TRBD1. The J segment lost 4 bases and the V segment lost 6 bases, leaving 3 bases of the junction unmatched. This CDR3 spans 13 amino acids. Germline assignment: CDR1 MNHGY and CDR2 SAAAGT. The CDR3 coding sequence is TGTGCCAGCAGGCCGGGACAGTACAATGAGCAGTTCTTC. Translation: CASRPGQYNEQFF.

V and J are TRBV9 and TRBJ2-1, with 9 bases fitting TRBD1. Trimming took 0 bases from V and 7 from J; bases not matched to a gene: 5. The CDR3 runs 15 residues. CDR1 and CDR2 (germline): SGDLS, YYNGEE. The CDR3 region has the DNA TGTGCCAGCAGCGTAGAGCACAGGGGGCAGAATGAGCAGTTCTTC. This gives the protein CASSVEHRGQNEQFF.

By sample share, this clone is medium-sized (0.01 to 0.1%). The V and J genes are TRBV11-3 and TRBJ1-1; no clear D gene. The CDR3 consists of 14 residues. Germline V CDR1 and CDR2: SGHNT, YENEEA. Trimming shortened V by 1 base and J by 5 bases, and 11 bases separated the two germline ends. CDR3 bases: TGTGCCAGCAGCTTAGGTGGCATAAGGACTGAAGCTTTCTTT. The encoded protein is CASSLGGIRTEAFF.

In its sample, this clone was seen a few times. V gene TRBV6-8 combines with J gene TRBJ1-4; TRBD1 matches 8 bases. Losses at the gene ends were 6 bases for V and 8 bases for J; bases not matched to a gene: 2. This CDR3 spans 12 amino acids. Germline-derived CDR1 and CDR2 are MNHGY and SAAAGT. CDR3 nucleotides: TGTGCCAGCAGGACAGGGGAAGAAAAACTGTTTTTT. Residues: CASRTGEEKLFF.

The V and J genes are TRBV4-1 and TRBJ1-3; tentative D call: TRBD1 (5 bases). The CDR3 length is 14 residues. Trimming shortened V by 0 bases and J by 8 bases, and 11 bases separated the two germline ends. In germline, CDR1 is MGHRA, CDR2 YSYEKL. CDR3 in amino acids: CASSQDRGFHTIYF. CDR3 DNA: TGCGCCAGCAGCCAAGATAGGGGTTTTCACACCATATATTTT.

The chain combines TRBV4-1 with TRBJ2-6; 8 bases line up with TRBD2. V trimming: 1 base; J trimming: 0 bases; junction bases outside the gene matches: 8. The length of the CDR3 is 19 residues. Germline V CDR1 and CDR2: MGHRA, YSYEKL. DNA for the CDR3: TGCGCCAGCAGCCAAGTCGCAGCGGGGGCCTCCTCTGGGGCCAACGTCCTGACTTTC. Protein: CASSQVAAGASSGANVLTF.

This clone occurred once. The gene calls are TRBV15 and TRBJ2-1, with 10 bases aligning to TRBD2. Germline values: CDR1 LNHNV, CDR2 YYDKDF (reference sequence). Trimming took 2 bases from V and 7 from J; bases not matched to a gene: 14. This CDR3 is 18 amino acids long. CDR3 coding DNA: TGTGCCACCAGCAGATCTCGCCGGCTAGCGGGAGAAGCGAATGAGCAGTTCTTC. Residues: CATSRSRRLAGEANEQFF.

The rearrangement links TRBV11-3 to TRBJ2-7; tentatively, D is TRBD2 (6 bases). V dropped 4 bases and J dropped 3 bases, with 16 bases sitting between them. The CDR3 has 15 residues. Germline V CDR1 and CDR2: SGHNT, YENEEA. The CDR3 bases are TGTGCCAGCAGCTCCCCATCGGCGGGATTCTACGAGCAGTACTTC. Its translation: CASSSPSAGFYEQYF. Filled out from reference TRBV11-3 and TRBJ2-7, the complete variable domain reads EAGVVQSPRYKIIEKKQPVAFWCNPISGHNTLYWYLQNLGQGPELLIRYENEEAVDDSQLPKDRFSAERLKGVDSTLKIQPAELGDSAVYLCASSSPSAGFYEQYFGPGTRLTVT.

This clone was seen a handful of times. The chain carries TRBV11-3 and TRBJ2-3, with D perhaps given as TRBD1 or TRBD2 (5 bases each). The CDR3 runs 15 residues. The V end lost 5 bases, the J end lost 5 bases, and 17 bases lay between the germline ends. CDR1 is SGHNT, CDR2 YENEEA, per germline. CDR3 nucleotides: TGTGCCAGCAGCAGAGAGGGGTCCTTGCAAGATACGCAGTATTTT. Residues: CASSREGSLQDTQYF.

The rearrangement joins TRBV4-1 to TRBJ2-1; D is uncertain. V lost 0 bases, J lost 4 bases, and 7 bases lay in between. The CDR3 runs 14 residues. Germline V gene lookup returns CDR1 MGHRA and CDR2 YSYEKL. The DNA for the CDR3 is TGCGCCAGCAGCCAAGATCTGGGGTACAATGAGCAGTTCTTC. This codes for CASSQDLGYNEQFF.

The chain recombines TRBV30 with TRBJ2-2, with D perhaps matching TRBD2 (6 bases). The CDR3 runs to 13 residues. The germline V gene has CDR1 GTSNPN and CDR2 SVGIG (reference sequence). V dropped 5 bases and J dropped 3 bases, with 10 bases sitting between them. In DNA form, the CDR3 reads TGTGCCTGGGGGGACTGGCACACCGGGGAGCTGTTTTTT. Its protein is CAWGDWHTGELFF.

This clone has only a few counts. The J gene is TRBJ1-2, the V gene TRBV6-8; D perhaps matches TRBD1 (5 bases). V was shortened by 9 bases and J by 4 bases, with 18 bases between the two germline ends. CDR3 size: 14 residues. CDR1 and CDR2 (germline): MNHGY, SAAAGT. In DNA, the CDR3 is TGTGCCAGTAAAAGGATGACAGACTCCTATGGCTACACCTTC. This codes for CASKRMTDSYGYTF.

This chain connects TRBV9 to TRBJ1-4, with 10 bases matching TRBD1. After removal of 4 bases from V and 7 bases from J, the junction contained 10 bases not matched to a gene. The length of the CDR3 is 16 residues. Germline V CDR1 and CDR2: SGDLS, YYNGEE. CDR3 protein: CASSPQTGGRGEKLFF. CDR3 DNA sequence: TGTGCCAGCAGCCCTCAGACAGGGGGCAGGGGTGAAAAACTGTTTTTT.

This clone was seen ten or more times. This chain connects TRBV7-6 to TRBJ1-5, with a weak D call TRBD1 (6 bases). CDR3 length: 14 amino acids. The V end lost 3 bases, the J end lost 9 bases, and 15 bases lay between the germline ends. The germline CDR1 and CDR2 sequences are SGHVS and FNYEAQ. CDR3 loop: CASSLGGGRGPQHF. For the CDR3, the DNA is TGTGCCAGCAGCTTGGGAGGGGGTAGGGGGCCCCAGCATTTT. Looking up the rest from reference TRBV7-6 and TRBJ1-5 gives the full variable domain: GAGVSQSPRYKVTKRGQDVALRCDPISGHVSLYWYRQALGQGPEFLTYFNYEAQQDKSGLPNDRFSAERPEGSISTLTIQRTEQRDSAMYRCASSLGGGRGPQHFGDGTRLSIL.

This clone was observed a handful of times. The genes are TRBV28 and TRBJ2-1; D might be TRBD2 (6 bases). Trimming removed 2 bases at V and 6 bases at J, with 17 bases between. Germline V gene data show CDR1 as MDHEN and CDR2 as SYDVKM. This CDR3 contains 16 residues. The CDR3 sequence: CASSLTRRGNGNEQFF. The CDR3 nucleotides are TGTGCCAGCAGTTTAACCAGGAGGGGTAACGGCAATGAGCAGTTCTTC.

With regard to this clone: At one boundary the junction diverges from the germline segment, which might be a read error. This sequence joins TRBV9 and TRBJ2-7; 11 bases line up with TRBD1. The CDR3 runs to 16 residues. Looked up from germline, CDR1 is SGDLS and CDR2 is YYNGEE. CDR3 amino acids: CASNVDMDRGLYEQYF. Written as DNA, the CDR3 is TGTGCCAGCAACGTAGATATGGACAGGGGGCTATACGAGCAGTACTTC.

This chain uses TRBV28 with TRBJ2-7; 7 bases line up with TRBD1. Germline CDR1 MDHEN, CDR2 SYDVKM. J lost 2 bases, V lost 7 bases, and 11 bases had no gene match. This CDR3 is 15 amino acids long. CDR3 DNA: TGTGCCAGCACCACCACCCCGCAGGGGGCCTACGAGCAGTACTTC. Translated: CASTTTPQGAYEQYF.